A single sample is the source of the 8 T cell receptor beta chains below, sequenced in a study of T cell responses to AZD1222 COVID-19 vaccine. Produced via immunoSEQ multiplex PCR; TCRdb's table is partial and in-frame only. Of 100,000 to 150,000 clones listed, around 90% are singletons. This material consisted of peripheral blood, taken 28 days after the second AZD1222 dose. The origin of the receptors is an adult who received the AZD1222 COVID-19 vaccine.

This clone was counted a single time. The V gene is TRBV28, the J gene TRBJ2-7; TRBD2 matches 9 bases. This CDR3 is 14 amino acids long. CDR1 is MDHEN, CDR2 SYDVKM, per germline. V lost 3 bases, J lost 2 bases, and 2 bases stayed unmatched. The CDR3 protein is CASSLTSGTYEQYF. DNA of the CDR3: TGTGCCAGCAGTTTGACTAGCGGTACCTACGAGCAGTACTTC. The whole variable domain, filled in from reference TRBV28 and TRBJ2-7, reads DVKVTQSSRYLVKRTGEKVFLECVQDMDHENMFWYRQDPGLGLRLIYFSYDVKMKEKGDIPEGYSVSREKKERFSLILESASTNQTSMYLCASSLTSGTYEQYFGPGTRLTVT.

CDR3 nucleotide sequence: TGTGCCAGCAGCCACCGAGGGGAGCTGTTTTTT. It codes for CASSHRGELFF. The chain is built from TRBV6-2 or TRBV6-3 and TRBJ2-2, with D uncertain. V lost 6 bases and J 8 bases, leaving 7 bases between the germline ends. The CDR3 is 11 residues long. CDR1 is MNHEY and CDR2 is SVGEGT in the germline V gene.

This chain connects TRBV7-3 to TRBJ2-7; TRBD2 matches at 16 bases. J was trimmed by 6 bases and V by 4 bases; bases with no gene match: 9. Germline V lookup: CDR1 SGHTA, CDR2 FQGTGA. The CDR3 extends over 17 amino acids. The CDR3 loop is CASSSPGLAGGGCEQYF. CDR3 in DNA: TGTGCCAGCAGCTCACCGGGACTAGCGGGAGGGGGTTGCGAGCAGTACTTC.

This chain connects TRBV6-6 to TRBJ1-3; perhaps TRBD1 as D (5 bases). The CDR3 sequence is 16 residues long. Trimming took off 6 bases at V and 0 bases at J, with 15 bases between the two ends. Germline assignment: CDR1 MNHNY and CDR2 SVGAGI (reference sequence). DNA for the CDR3: TGTGCCAGCAGCCGAGGCGGGACGGTCTCTGGAAACACCATATATTTT. This sequence encodes CASSRGGTVSGNTIYF.

The V call is TRBV24-1, the J call TRBJ2-5, with D hard to call. The CDR3 sequence is 14 residues long. V lost 5 bases, J lost 0 bases, and 9 bases lay in between. CDR1 KGHDR and CDR2 SFDVKD come from the germline V gene. The CDR3 here is CATSARTYQETQYF. CDR3 DNA sequence: TGTGCCACCAGTGCGAGGACGTACCAAGAGACCCAGTACTTC.

This sequence joins TRBV4-1 and TRBJ1-5, with unresolved D. The CDR3 length is 17 residues. Germline assignment: CDR1 MGHRA and CDR2 YSYEKL. With 0 bases removed from V and 0 bases from J, the gap between germline ends came to 12 bases. CDR3 DNA sequence: TGCGCCAGCAGCCAAGAGGGTGGCCAGTCTAGCAATCAGCCCCAGCATTTT. Its translation is CASSQEGGQSSNQPQHF.

On this clone: Other DNA sequences in this sample translate to the same CDR3. This chain connects TRBV15 to TRBJ2-5; D is unclear. The ends were cut back, 0 bases at V and 5 bases at J, with 7 bases in the middle. The CDR3 sequence is 13 residues long. Germline CDR1 LNHNV, CDR2 YYDKDF (reference sequence). CDR3 amino acids: CATSRDLQETQYF. In DNA form, the CDR3 reads TGTGCCACCAGCAGAGATCTCCAGGAGACCCAGTACTTC.

The sample holds one count of this clone. The chain couples TRBV21-1 to TRBJ2-5; whether TRBD2, the table's D call, matches the DNA was not checked. TRBV21-1 is a pseudogene locus. The CDR3 sequence is 15 residues long. CDR3 in amino acids: CASSKSGLPPETQYF. CDR3 in DNA: TGTGCCAGCAGCAAATCCGGACTACCTCCGGAGACCCAGTACTTC.